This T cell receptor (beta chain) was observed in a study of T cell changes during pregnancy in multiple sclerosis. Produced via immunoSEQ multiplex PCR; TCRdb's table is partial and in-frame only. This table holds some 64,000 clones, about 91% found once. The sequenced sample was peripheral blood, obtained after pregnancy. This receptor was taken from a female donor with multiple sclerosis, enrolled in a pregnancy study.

This CDR3 is CASRGTSGDTEQYF. The CDR3, as DNA: TGTGCCAGCAGGGGGACTAGCGGAGACACTGAGCAGTACTTC. This rearrangement joins TRBV6-1 to TRBJ2-7; TRBD2 aligns across 11 bases. The trim removed 6 bases at V and 7 bases at J, leaving 8 bases unmatched. Germline-derived CDR1 and CDR2 are MNHNS and SASEGT. This CDR3 has 14 residues.